Each of the 27 T cell receptor beta chains below was sequenced from the same sample in a study of cytomegalovirus exposure and HLA in healthy donors. The PCR employed 60 Vbeta primers together with 13 Jbeta primers. Generated by immunoSEQ multiplex PCR, the TCRdb table keeps only in-frame clones and is missing some. Counted here are 150,000 to 250,000 clones, 79% occurring once; the ten biggest clones make up approximately 1.4%. The sequencing input was PBMCs. These receptor sequences come from a girl under 18 in good health and CMV-seropositive.

CDR3 residues: CASSQGCVDRVPGEQYF. The CDR3, as DNA: TGCGCCAGCAGCCAAGGTTGTGTGGACAGGGTTCCCGGCGAGCAGTACTTC. This chain connects TRBV4-3 to TRBJ2-7, with TRBD1 identical over 8 bases. There are 17 residues in the CDR3. V lost 1 base and J lost 6; bases outside the gene matches: 14. From germline, CDR1 is LGHNA and CDR2 YSLEER.

The chain is built from TRBV4-1 and TRBJ2-5; D possibly corresponds to TRBD1 (5 bases). V was pared by 3 bases and J by 4 bases, with 12 bases between. The CDR3 is made up of 14 amino acids. Germline V gene data show CDR1 as MGHRA and CDR2 as YSYEKL. CDR3 DNA sequence: TGCGCCAGCAGCCAGCAGACAGTCAGAGAGACCCAGTACTTC. Its protein product is CASSQQTVRETQYF.

The rearrangement joins TRBV6-1 to TRBJ1-2; D might be TRBD1 (5 bases). This CDR3 contains 14 residues. V was shortened by 0 bases and J by 2 bases, with 7 bases between the two germline ends. CDR1 is MNHNS and CDR2 is SASEGT in the germline V gene. CDR3 sequence reads: CASSEARGNYGYTF. CDR3 nucleotide sequence: TGTGCCAGCAGTGAAGCGCGGGGGAACTATGGCTACACCTTC.

The V and J genes are TRBV4-2 and TRBJ2-2, with 7 nucleotides matching TRBD2. With V trimmed by 7 bases and J by 5 bases, 10 bases remained unmatched. The CDR3 extends over 15 amino acids. The germline gives CDR1 LGHNA, CDR2 YNFKEQ. The CDR3 DNA is TGTGCCAGCACCACCCCGGGGGGAGGGACCGGGGAGCTGTTTTTT. Amino acid sequence: CASTTPGGGTGELFF.

The rearrangement joins TRBV18 to TRBJ1-3; TRBD1 agrees at 7 bases. The germline CDR1 and CDR2 sequences are KGHSH and LQKENI. Losses at the gene ends were 3 bases for V and 0 bases for J; bases not matched to a gene: 5. This CDR3 comprises 16 residues. The CDR3 loop is CASSPGQTISGNTIYF. DNA for the CDR3: TGTGCCAGCTCACCGGGACAGACCATCTCTGGAAACACCATATATTTT.

This chain uses TRBV6-5 with TRBJ1-2, with 9 bases lining up with TRBD1. Germline CDR1 and CDR2: MNHEY and SVGAGI. V lost 4 bases, J lost 6 bases, and 9 bases stayed unmatched. The CDR3 length is 15 residues. Here the CDR3 DNA reads TGTGCCAGCAGTTGGGACAGGGCCCTTAGGAATGGCTACACCTTC. This encodes CASSWDRALRNGYTF.

The V call is TRBV19, the J call TRBJ2-6, with a possible D match to TRBD2 (5 bases). This CDR3 contains 16 residues. The germline V gene encodes CDR1 LNHDA and CDR2 SQIVND (reference sequence). V was cut by 8 bases and J by 1 base, with 15 bases left in between. DNA of the CDR3: TGTGCCAGTCTACGAAACGGGAAATCTGGGGCCAACGTCCTGACTTTC. Translating it yields CASLRNGKSGANVLTF.

V and J are TRBV11-3 and TRBJ2-2; D is unresolved. The CDR3 sequence is 13 residues long. The V gene lost 5 bases and the J gene lost 3 bases, with 7 bases spanning the gap. Germline CDR1 reads SGHNT; CDR2 reads YENEEA. The CDR3 here is CASSPRYTGELFF. As DNA, the CDR3 is TGTGCCAGCAGCCCCAGGTACACCGGGGAGCTGTTTTTT. Based on the CDR3 plus reference TRBV11-3 and TRBJ2-2, the full variable domain is EAGVVQSPRYKIIEKKQPVAFWCNPISGHNTLYWYLQNLGQGPELLIRYENEEAVDDSQLPKDRFSAERLKGVDSTLKIQPAELGDSAVYLCASSPRYTGELFFGEGSRLTVL.

The chain carries TRBV6-6 and TRBJ2-3; 16 bases line up with TRBD2. V dropped 8 bases and J dropped 8; count of bases not matched to a gene: 7. Germline CDR1 MNHNY, CDR2 SVGAGI (reference sequence). The CDR3 contains 15 residues. In nucleotides, the CDR3 is TGTGCCAGCCTGGGACTAGCGGGGGGGCGGGGTACGCAGTATTTT. Its protein is CASLGLAGGRGTQYF.

The V call is TRBV28, the J call TRBJ2-7, with 7 positions matching TRBD1. J gave up 2 bases and V 6 bases, and 4 bases lay outside the gene matches. The CDR3 runs to 13 residues. Germline assignment: CDR1 MDHEN and CDR2 SYDVKM. Here the CDR3 reads CASSRTGTYEQYF. The CDR3, as DNA: TGTGCCAGCAGCCGGACAGGAACCTACGAGCAGTACTTC.

The chain links TRBV7-2 to TRBJ2-7, with D perhaps matching TRBD2 (6 bases). The length of the CDR3 is 16 residues. V lost 4 bases and J lost 3, with 19 bases in between. From germline, CDR1 is SGHTA and CDR2 FQGNSA. CDR3: CASSSQRLLGGYEQYF. The CDR3 region has the DNA TGTGCCAGCAGCTCCCAACGCCTTCTGGGGGGCTACGAGCAGTACTTC.

The CDR3 DNA reads as TGCGCCAGCAGCTTGGTGGGACTAGCGGGGGGCCAAGAGACCCAGTACTTC. Its translation is CASSLVGLAGGQETQYF. This chain joins TRBV5-1 and TRBJ2-5, with TRBD2 identical over 15 bases. The CDR3 is 17 amino acids. The V gene end was trimmed by 0 bases and the J gene end by 1 base; junction bases not matched to a gene: 1. CDR1 and CDR2 (germline): SGHRS, YFSETQ. Combining the CDR3 with reference TRBV5-1 and TRBJ2-5 gives the whole variable domain KAGVTQTPRYLIKTRGQQVTLSCSPISGHRSVSWYQQTPGQGLQFLFEYFSETQRNKGNFPGRFSGRQFSNSRSEMNVSTLELGDSALYLCASSLVGLAGGQETQYFGPGTRLLVL.

A few counts support this clone. This sequence joins TRBV27 and TRBJ1-1; 8 nucleotides agree with TRBD1. Losses at the gene ends were 4 bases for V and 5 bases for J; bases not matched to a gene: 9. This CDR3 has 15 amino acids. Looked up from germline, CDR1 is MNHEY and CDR2 is SMNVEV (reference sequence). CDR3 bases: TGTGCCAGCAGTTCCCCGACAGGGGCTTGGACTGAAGCTTTCTTT. Its protein is CASSSPTGAWTEAFF.

This clone appeared once. The rearrangement uses TRBV5-1 and TRBJ2-5; D might be TRBD1 (5 bases). The CDR3 contains 12 residues. Trimming cost V 4 bases and J 7 bases, with 11 bases left between them. Germline values: CDR1 SGHRS, CDR2 YFSETQ. The CDR3 spells CASSPSQGTQYF. DNA of the CDR3: TGCGCCAGCAGCCCCTCCCAGGGGACCCAGTACTTC.

The CDR3 nucleotides read TGTGCCAGCAGTCGGACAGGGGATCCTGGGGCCAACGTCCTGACTTTC. This sequence encodes CASSRTGDPGANVLTF. This sequence joins TRBV2 and TRBJ2-6; 9 bases align to TRBD1. The junction had 4 bases not matched to a gene; V was cut back by 5 bases and J by 2 bases. This CDR3 has 16 amino acids. Germline loops: CDR1 SNHLY, CDR2 FYNNEI.

V gene TRBV27 combines with J gene TRBJ1-2; 10 nucleotides match TRBD1. Germline V CDR1 and CDR2: MNHEY, SMNVEV (reference sequence). The CDR3 runs 14 residues. V dropped 3 bases and J dropped 6; count of bases not matched to a gene: 4. CDR3 in DNA: TGTGCCAGCAGTTTGCAGACAGGGGGCGATGGCTACACCTTC. Amino acid sequence: CASSLQTGGDGYTF.

The J gene is TRBJ2-3, the V gene TRBV6-1; tentatively, D is TRBD2 (5 bases). The CDR3 totals 13 residues. The germline V gene has CDR1 MNHNS and CDR2 SASEGT. V lost 4 bases and J lost 6, with 11 bases in between. The CDR3 sequence: CASSGRTGDTQYF. The CDR3, as DNA: TGTGCCAGCAGTGGACGGACTGGGGATACGCAGTATTTT.

The rearrangement joins TRBV6-6 to TRBJ2-7; 7 nucleotides line up with TRBD1. The germline V gene encodes CDR1 MNHNY and CDR2 SVGAGI (reference sequence). J was trimmed by 5 bases and V by 2 bases; bases with no gene match: 12. This CDR3 is 16 amino acids long. CDR3 sequence (DNA): TGTGCCAGCAGTTACGTCTCGGGACAGCGTATCCACGAGCAGTACTTC. It yields the protein CASSYVSGQRIHEQYF.

This clone was counted a few times. The chain recombines TRBV11-2 with TRBJ2-5, with a possible D match to TRBD2 (6 bases). Trimming pared 5 bases from V and 2 bases from J, leaving 21 bases between. CDR1 is SGHAT, CDR2 FQNNGV, per germline. The CDR3 spans 17 residues. CDR3 nucleotides: TGTGCCAGCAGCCCGGCAAGCCGGGGGAGAATTCAAGAGACCCAGTACTTC. Translating gives CASSPASRGRIQETQYF.

The rearrangement joins TRBV6-1 to TRBJ1-2; 8 bases agree with TRBD1. Germline CDR1 MNHNS, CDR2 SASEGT. V lost 7 bases, J lost 3 bases, and 7 bases stayed unmatched. The CDR3 consists of 14 residues. CDR3 sequence (DNA): TGTGCCAGCATAGCAGGGGGCAAGTACTATGGCTACACCTTC. It yields the protein CASIAGGKYYGYTF.

V is TRBV5-4 and J is TRBJ2-7, with D hard to call. The CDR3 covers 13 residues. Trimming removed 0 bases at V and 3 bases at J, with 7 bases between. CDR1 is SGHNT, CDR2 YYREEE, per germline (reference sequence). The CDR3 region is CASSLDSHYEQYF. As DNA, the CDR3 is TGTGCCAGCAGCTTGGACAGCCACTACGAGCAGTACTTC.

V gene TRBV4-1 combines with J gene TRBJ2-1; 9 bases agree with TRBD2. With V trimmed by 3 bases and J by 6 bases, 0 bases remained unmatched. The CDR3 runs 13 residues. Germline assignment: CDR1 MGHRA and CDR2 YSYEKL. The CDR3 loop is CASSQRGGNEQFF. CDR3 DNA sequence: TGCGCCAGCAGCCAGCGGGGGGGCAATGAGCAGTTCTTC.

This chain uses TRBV11-2 with TRBJ2-7; 10 positions agree with TRBD1. The CDR3 sequence is 17 residues long. Germline CDR1 is SGHAT and CDR2 is FQNNGV. V lost 5 bases and J lost 3; bases outside the gene matches: 13. For the CDR3, the DNA is TGTGCCAGCAGCCTAGGACAGGGGGGACTTTGGTTCTACGAGCAGTACTTC. Its protein product is CASSLGQGGLWFYEQYF.

J is TRBJ2-5 and V is TRBV5-4; TRBD1 matches at 7 bases. The J call could be wrong; TRBJ2-7 is a better fit for the DNA end. Germline V gene lookup returns CDR1 SGHNT and CDR2 YYREEE (reference sequence). The CDR3 is 16 amino acids. CDR3: CASRKETGIPSYEQYF. The DNA of the CDR3 is TGTGCCAGCAGAAAGGAGACAGGGATTCCCTCCTACGAGCAGTACTTC.

The chain joins TRBV6-4 to TRBJ1-2; TRBD1 matches at 11 bases. CDR3 size: 14 residues. The germline V gene has CDR1 MRHNA and CDR2 SNTAGT. Losses at the gene ends were 3 bases for V and 5 bases for J; bases not matched to a gene: 2. The CDR3: CASSEGTGGYGYTF. In DNA form, the CDR3 reads TGTGCCAGCAGTGAAGGGACAGGGGGGTATGGCTACACCTTC.

The CDR3 reads CASSLVDRGGETQYF. CDR3 nucleotide sequence: TGTGCCAGCAGCTTAGTCGACAGGGGGGGAGAGACCCAGTACTTC. The chain is built from TRBV7-6 and TRBJ2-5, with 9 bases fitting TRBD1. Germline V gene lookup returns CDR1 SGHVS and CDR2 FNYEAQ. After removal of 1 base from V and 4 bases from J, the junction contained 4 bases not matched to a gene. The CDR3 sequence is 15 residues long. The whole variable domain, remainder taken from reference TRBV7-6 and TRBJ2-5, is GAGVSQSPRYKVTKRGQDVALRCDPISGHVSLYWYRQALGQGPEFLTYFNYEAQQDKSGLPNDRFSAERPEGSISTLTIQRTEQRDSAMYRCASSLVDRGGETQYFGPGTRLLVL.

The J gene is TRBJ1-1, the V gene TRBV2, with 11 bases matching TRBD1. Germline V gene lookup returns CDR1 SNHLY and CDR2 FYNNEI. The trim removed 5 bases at V and 5 bases at J, leaving 7 bases unmatched. The CDR3 contains 15 residues. In nucleotides, the CDR3 is TGTGCCAGCAGTCTCGGGACAGGGGGAGAGACTGAAGCTTTCTTT. Translation gives CASSLGTGGETEAFF.